Listed below are T cell receptor beta chains from one sample, sequenced in a study of blood T cell repertoires in COVID-19. Profiling relied on immunoSEQ multiplex PCR, and the TCRdb table lists in-frame clones only, not all of them. The sample lists roughly 100,000 clones; 70% to 80% were seen once. Sequencing input: peripheral blood. These receptor sequences come from a man in his fifties or sixties with active or convalescent COVID-19. Both conserved end residues are part of each CDR3. The D gene is left open where the match is weak. Rows give clone size only sometimes, using once, few, many, or a class for an expanded clone.

j_call clone_size d_call v_call cdr3_aa cdr3_nt
TRBJ2-4 . TRBD2 TRBV10-3 CAISESGLAGAASKNIQYF TGTGCCATCAGTGAGTCGGGACTAGCGGGAGCGGCTTCCAAAAACATTCAGTACTTC
TRBJ1-1 . . TRBV3-1/TRBV3-2 CASSQVGGDLNTEAFF TGTGCCAGCAGCCAGGTAGGGGGGGACTTGAACACTGAAGCTTTCTTT
TRBJ2-3 . . TRBV11-3 CASSPRLRDTQYF TGTGCCAGCAGCCCCAGACTACGAGATACGCAGTATTTT
TRBJ1-2 . . TRBV19 CASSSTSTANYGYTF TGTGCCAGTAGTTCGACTTCCACTGCTAACTATGGCTACACCTTC
TRBJ1-1 . . TRBV19 CASSPQGTEAFF TGTGCCAGTAGTCCCCAGGGGACTGAAGCTTTCTTT
TRBJ2-6 . . TRBV5-6 CASSLRNSGANVLTF TGTGCCAGCAGCCTGAGAAACTCTGGGGCCAACGTCCTGACTTTC
TRBJ1-1 once . TRBV7-8 CASSLTRGSEAFF TGTGCCAGCAGCTTAACAAGGGGATCGGAGGCTTTCTTT
TRBJ1-4 . TRBD1 TRBV5-4 CASSLPGTGNEKLFF TGTGCCAGCAGCCTGCCCGGGACAGGGAATGAAAAACTGTTTTTT
TRBJ2-1 . TRBD2 TRBV10-2 CASAAGGINEQFF TGCGCCAGCGCCGCGGGAGGGATCAATGAGCAGTTCTTC
TRBJ1-3 few . TRBV2 CASKDSYSGNTIYF TGTGCCAGCAAAGACAGTTACTCTGGAAACACCATATATTTT
TRBJ2-7 . TRBD1 TRBV6-5 CASSPTETGGYEQYF TGTGCCAGCAGTCCTACCGAGACAGGGGGTTACGAGCAGTACTTC
TRBJ1-1 . TRBD1 TRBV7-9 CASSSPPGTGIMNTEAFF TGTGCCAGCAGCTCACCACCCGGGACAGGAATTATGAACACTGAAGCTTTCTTT
TRBJ1-2 . . TRBV11-2 CASSPQAQGYGYTF TGTGCCAGCAGCCCACAGGCACAGGGATATGGCTACACCTTC
TRBJ1-4 . TRBD1 TRBV2 CASSGQGAGEKLFF TGTGCCAGCAGTGGCCAGGGGGCTGGGGAAAAACTGTTTTTT
TRBJ2-1 . . TRBV11-3 CASSLLSGGDNEQFF TGTGCCAGCAGCTTATTGAGCGGAGGGGACAATGAGCAGTTCTTC
TRBJ2-6 few . TRBV15 CATSRDNRAGANVLTF TGTGCCACCAGCAGAGATAACAGGGCTGGGGCCAACGTCCTGACTTTC
TRBJ1-6 . . TRBV5-4 CASRDRRGPRNSPLHF TGTGCCAGCAGGGACAGAAGGGGTCCGCGTAATTCACCCCTCCACTTT
TRBJ1-2 . . TRBV6-4 CASSDPAVGYTF TGTGCCAGCAGTGATCCAGCGGTGGGCTACACCTTC
TRBJ1-2 . . TRBV28 CASKSANYGYTF TGTGCCAGCAAATCAGCTAACTATGGCTACACCTTC
TRBJ1-1 . . TRBV18 CASSPRQSLNTEAFF TGTGCCAGCTCACCAAGACAGAGTTTGAACACTGAAGCTTTCTTT
TRBJ2-1 . TRBD1 TRBV24-1 CATSDQGAGVWNEQFF TGTGCCACCAGTGACCAGGGGGCCGGCGTTTGGAATGAGCAGTTCTTC
TRBJ1-4 . . TRBV12-3/TRBV12-4 CASRGWGGEKLFF TGTGCCAGCAGGGGATGGGGAGGTGAAAAACTGTTTTTT
TRBJ2-5 . . TRBV7-9 CASSTNRAMGQETQYF TGTGCCAGCAGCACGAACAGGGCAATGGGCCAAGAGACCCAGTACTTC
TRBJ2-5 . TRBD1 TRBV6-5 CASILDRNQETQYF TGTGCCAGCATTCTGGACAGGAACCAAGAGACCCAGTACTTC
TRBJ1-2 once TRBD1 TRBV12-3/TRBV12-4 CASSQGGFGYTF TGTGCCAGCAGTCAAGGGGGCTTTGGCTACACCTTC
TRBJ1-5 . . TRBV5-5 CASSGRTQTGNQPQHF TGTGCCAGCAGCGGACGGACTCAGACGGGCAATCAGCCCCAGCATTTT
TRBJ2-1 . TRBD2 TRBV9 CASSPRPGLAGGYSYNEQFF TGTGCCAGCAGCCCCCGACCGGGACTAGCGGGAGGGTATTCCTACAATGAGCAGTTCTTC
TRBJ2-2 once TRBD2 TRBV14 CASSQQRGNTGELFF TGTGCCAGCAGCCAACAGCGGGGGAACACCGGGGAGCTGTTTTTT
TRBJ2-5 . . TRBV11-3 CASSLDLVSSVLETQYF TGTGCCAGCAGCTTAGATCTGGTTTCGTCGGTCCTAGAGACCCAGTACTTC
TRBJ2-1 once TRBD2 TRBV19 CASTLTLTSGSKNEQFF TGTGCCAGTACCTTAACTCTTACTAGCGGGAGTAAAAATGAGCAGTTCTTC
TRBJ2-7 few . TRBV6-5 CASSRSTRGSYEQYF TGTGCCAGCAGTCGAAGCACTAGAGGCTCCTACGAGCAGTACTTC
TRBJ2-5 . TRBD2 TRBV19 CASSIGTSGNSETQYF TGTGCCAGTAGTATTGGGACTAGCGGGAACTCAGAGACCCAGTACTTC
TRBJ2-1 . TRBD2 TRBV4-1 CASSQAGGLGLAYSEQFF TGCGCCAGCAGCCAAGCCGGGGGCCTAGGACTAGCCTACAGTGAGCAGTTCTTC
TRBJ1-2 . . TRBV20-1 CSASPLGGGYGYTF TGCAGTGCTAGTCCCTTAGGCGGGGGTTATGGCTACACCTTC
TRBJ2-1 once TRBD2 TRBV5-1 CASSFSGPDYNEQFF TGCGCCAGCAGCTTTAGCGGGCCAGACTACAATGAGCAGTTCTTC
TRBJ1-2 . TRBD1 TRBV19 CASSIPRGDLYGYTF TGTGCCAGTAGTATCCCCAGGGGGGACCTCTATGGCTACACCTTC
TRBJ1-2 . TRBD1 TRBV2 CASRRPGTVGGYTF TGTGCCAGCAGGAGGCCCGGGACAGTGGGTGGCTACACCTTC
TRBJ2-7 . . TRBV7-2 CASSLGGSIYEQYF TGTGCCAGCAGCTTAGGAGGGTCGATCTACGAGCAGTACTTC
TRBJ1-1 . . TRBV6-5 CASSTGWSTEAFF TGTGCCAGCAGCACAGGGTGGAGCACTGAAGCTTTCTTT
TRBJ1-5 . TRBD1 TRBV15 CATSRGQGGVQPQHF TGTGCCACCAGCAGAGGCCAGGGGGGAGTTCAGCCCCAGCATTTT
TRBJ1-5 many TRBD1 TRBV19 CASSARQGHNQPQHF TGTGCCAGTAGTGCCCGACAGGGCCACAATCAGCCCCAGCATTTT
TRBJ1-6 . . TRBV9 CASSVVDGGGTLGSPLHF TGTGCCAGCAGCGTAGTCGATGGTGGCGGGACCTTGGGTTCACCCCTCCACTTT
TRBJ2-1 . TRBD2 TRBV10-2 CASSRSGRSYNEQFF TGCGCCAGCAGCCGAAGCGGGAGGTCTTACAATGAGCAGTTCTTC
TRBJ2-3 . TRBD1 TRBV10-1 CASSATGAEDTQYF TGCGCCAGCAGTGCTACAGGGGCCGAGGATACGCAGTATTTT
TRBJ2-1 few TRBD1 TRBV9 CASSPGQSSYNEQFF TGTGCCAGCAGCCCGGGACAGAGCTCCTACAATGAGCAGTTCTTC
TRBJ1-6 . . TRBV4-1 CASSHPNAGQLNSPLHF TGCGCCAGCAGCCACCCCAACGCTGGACAGTTGAATTCACCCCTCCACTTT
TRBJ1-4 . TRBD1 TRBV7-9 CASSRQYTGGGGNEKLFF TGTGCCAGCAGCCGTCAATATACAGGGGGCGGCGGTAATGAAAAACTGTTTTTT
TRBJ1-4 . TRBD1 TRBV5-1 CASSRSQGDEKLFF TGCGCCAGCAGCAGAAGCCAGGGGGATGAAAAACTGTTTTTT
TRBJ1-2 few . TRBV5-5 CASSRASTGSNYGYTF TGTGCCAGCAGCCGTGCTAGTACAGGGAGTAACTATGGCTACACCTTC
TRBJ2-2 . . TRBV5-1 CASSFVGGPGELFF TGCGCCAGCAGCTTTGTCGGGGGGCCCGGGGAGCTGTTTTTT
TRBJ2-1 few TRBD1 TRBV28 CASRGRGTGMNNEQFF TGTGCCAGCAGGGGACGTGGGACAGGGATGAACAATGAGCAGTTCTTC
TRBJ1-1 . . TRBV7-2 CASSLRRDSGEAFF TGTGCCAGCAGCTTACGGAGGGATAGCGGTGAAGCTTTCTTT
TRBJ2-1 . TRBD2 TRBV24-1 CATSDPGVAGNNEQFF TGTGCCACCAGTGATCCAGGGGTAGCGGGAAATAATGAGCAGTTCTTC
TRBJ1-1 . TRBD1 TRBV6-6 CASSQTGGGNTEAFF TGTGCCAGCAGTCAAACAGGGGGGGGGAACACTGAAGCTTTCTTT
TRBJ2-3 . TRBD2 TRBV20-1 CSASPAAGETDTQYF TGCAGTGCTAGTCCCGCCGCGGGAGAAACAGATACGCAGTATTTT
TRBJ1-2 . . TRBV6-4 CASGPAEPRYGYTF TGTGCCAGCGGGCCAGCCGAACCCCGCTATGGCTACACCTTC